Each of the 13 T cell receptor beta chains below was sequenced from the same sample in a study of Graves' ophthalmopathy and Graves' hyperthyroidism. RNA served as the template for amplifying TCR beta CDR3 regions. An initial RT-PCR round employing HTBI primers preceded a second-round multiplex PCR. Via MiXCR, TCRdb re-called the multiplex PCR reads, giving one row per CDR3 protein. The repertoire holds about 410,000 distinct CDR3 sequences, with about 16% as singletons. The sequenced sample was peripheral blood. These receptors all stem from a woman in her late teens or twenties with Graves' ophthalmopathy.

This clonotype was counted at least ten times. The chain uses TRBV12-3 or TRBV12-4 and TRBJ2-5; TRBD2 aligns across 8 bases. Trimming removed 3 bases from V and 2 bases from J; junction bases left unmatched: 5. The CDR3 consists of 15 residues. The CDR3 bases are TGTGCCAGCAGTTTGTTGCCTAGCGGGCAAGAGACCCAGTACTTC. It codes for CASSLLPSGQETQYF.

This clonotype was picked up many times. The V and J genes are TRBV29-1 and TRBJ1-1; 7 nucleotides align to TRBD1. The length of the CDR3 is 12 residues. Germline trimming cut 6 bases from V and 8 bases from J; bases unmatched to any gene: 9. Germline V gene lookup returns CDR1 SQVTM and CDR2 ANQGSEA. DNA for the CDR3: TGCAGCGTGGGGACAGTCCCGACCGAAGCTTTCTTT. This encodes CSVGTVPTEAFF.

There are many counts of this clonotype. The chain couples TRBV7-2 to TRBJ2-7; 9 bases map to TRBD2. CDR3 length: 14 residues. CDR1 is SGHTA, CDR2 FQGNSA, per germline. V shed 4 bases, J shed 3 bases, and the junction held 4 bases outside the gene matches. The CDR3 spells CASSSGLALYEQYF. Here the CDR3 DNA reads TGTGCCAGCAGCTCCGGACTAGCGCTCTACGAGCAGTACTTC.

There are many counts of this clonotype. V gene TRBV12-3 or TRBV12-4 combines with J gene TRBJ1-1; D gene uncertain. This CDR3 comprises 13 residues. V dropped 6 bases and J dropped 4 bases, with 12 bases sitting between them. For the CDR3, the DNA is TGTGCCAGCAGAGCGGACCGTACCACTGAAGCTTTCTTT. Its protein is CASRADRTTEAFF.

This clonotype was picked up many times. V gene TRBV20-1 combines with J gene TRBJ2-5; possible D gene TRBD2, 6 bases. The CDR3 sequence is 13 residues long. The germline V and J ends were trimmed by 5 bases and 8 bases, with 18 bases remaining between them. Germline V CDR1 and CDR2: DFQATT, SNEGSKA (reference sequence). CDR3 nucleotide sequence: TGCAGTGCTCCTCGGCGGGGTCTTTCTACCCAGTACTTC. Residues: CSAPRRGLSTQYF.

In this sample, this clonotype turned up many times. V gene TRBV13 combines with J gene TRBJ1-1; 7 positions agree with TRBD1. Trimming cost V 3 bases and J 1 base; bases outside gene matches: 8. Per germline, CDR1 PRHDT and CDR2 FYEKMQ (reference sequence). The CDR3 is 16 amino acids. CDR3 nucleotide sequence: TGTGCCAGCAGCTTCAGACAGGGTAGGGGGAACACTGAAGCTTTCTTT. Amino acids: CASSFRQGRGNTEAFF.

In its sample, this clonotype was seen many times. In DNA, the CDR3 is TGCAGTACCAGACAGGGAGTTATGGAAGCCAAAAACATTCAGTACTTC. Translated: CSTRQGVMEAKNIQYF. The genes are TRBV20-1 and TRBJ2-4; TRBD1 agrees at 7 bases. V lost 8 bases to trimming and J lost 0 bases; unmatched junction nucleotides: 13. The CDR3 consists of 16 residues. Germline V lookup: CDR1 DFQATT, CDR2 SNEGSKA (reference sequence).

This clonotype was recorded at least ten times. The chain carries TRBV7-2 and TRBJ1-1; D possibly corresponds to TRBD1 (5 bases). CDR3 size: 12 residues. V was shortened by 3 bases and J by 10 bases, with 12 bases between the two germline ends. Germline V gene data show CDR1 as SGHTA and CDR2 as FQGNSA. CDR3 loop: CASSLDAGRAFF. The CDR3 DNA reads TGTGCCAGCAGCTTGGATGCGGGGCGAGCTTTCTTT.

This clonotype was observed many times. This chain joins TRBV6-1 and TRBJ1-1; TRBD1 might be the D (5 bases). V shed 7 bases and J shed 6 bases, with 21 bases lying between them. Germline assignment: CDR1 MNHNS and CDR2 SASEGT. CDR3 length: 15 amino acids. The CDR3 reads CASKEGWQGTAEAFF. The CDR3 coding sequence is TGTGCCAGCAAAGAAGGGTGGCAGGGAACGGCTGAAGCTTTCTTT.

For the CDR3, the DNA is TGTGCCAGCAGCGCCACAGGGGTCAAGAACATTCAGTACTTC. The encoded protein is CASSATGVKNIQYF. The chain employs TRBV7-9 and TRBJ2-4; 7 nucleotides agree with TRBD1. CDR3 length equals 14 residues. Germline CDR1 and CDR2: SEHNR and FQNEAQ (reference sequence). V dropped 5 bases and J dropped 7; count of bases not matched to a gene: 8.

In its sample, this clonotype was seen many times. The chain joins TRBV12-3 or TRBV12-4 to TRBJ1-2, with TRBD1 matching over 9 bases. The CDR3 totals 15 residues. V lost 2 bases to trimming and J lost 6 bases; unmatched junction nucleotides: 7. The DNA for the CDR3 is TGTGCCAGCAGTTTAACAGGGACAGGGTCGAATGGCTACACCTTC. This encodes CASSLTGTGSNGYTF.

This clonotype has at least ten counts. The chain recombines TRBV7-3 with TRBJ2-5; D unclear. Germline loops: CDR1 SGHTA, CDR2 FQGTGA. This CDR3 is built from 12 residues. Between the trimmed V and J ends, which lost 1 base and 4 bases, there was a span of 4 bases. CDR3 bases: TGTGCCAGCAGCTTAATCGGAGAGACCCAGTACTTC. The encoded protein is CASSLIGETQYF.

This clonotype was detected ten times or more. The genes are TRBV12-3 or TRBV12-4 and TRBJ2-2; D not resolved. Trimming left V 7 bases short and J 3 bases short, with 6 bases between. The CDR3 has 12 amino acids. The CDR3 nucleotides read TGTGCCAGCATAACGGACACCGGGGAGCTGTTTTTT. This gives the protein CASITDTGELFF.